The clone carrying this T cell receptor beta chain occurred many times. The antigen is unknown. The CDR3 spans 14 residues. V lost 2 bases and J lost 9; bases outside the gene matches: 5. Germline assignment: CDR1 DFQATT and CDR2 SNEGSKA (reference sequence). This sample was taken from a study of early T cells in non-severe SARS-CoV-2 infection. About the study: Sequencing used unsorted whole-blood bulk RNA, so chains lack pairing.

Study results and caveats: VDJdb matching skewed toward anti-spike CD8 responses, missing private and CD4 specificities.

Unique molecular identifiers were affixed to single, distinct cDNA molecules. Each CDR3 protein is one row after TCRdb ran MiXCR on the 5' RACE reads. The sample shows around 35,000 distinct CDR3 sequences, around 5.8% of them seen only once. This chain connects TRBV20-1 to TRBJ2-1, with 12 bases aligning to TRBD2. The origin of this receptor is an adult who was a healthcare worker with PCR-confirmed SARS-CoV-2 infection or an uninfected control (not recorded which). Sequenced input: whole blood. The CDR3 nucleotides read TGCAGTGCTAGACTAGCGGGAGGGGCTGTTGAGCAGTTCTTC. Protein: CSARLAGGAVEQFF.